The rows below give T cell receptor beta chains drawn from one sample of a study of T cell responses to AZD1222 COVID-19 vaccine. Profiling relied on immunoSEQ multiplex PCR, and the TCRdb table lists in-frame clones only, not all of them. The profile covers about 140,000 clones, with approximately 90% appearing a single time and roughly 3.9% taken by the ten largest. The material sequenced was peripheral blood, taken 28 days after the second AZD1222 dose. The receptors were gathered from an adult who received the AZD1222 COVID-19 vaccine. CDR3s include the opening cysteine and the closing phenylalanine or tryptophan. A D gene is named only where the DNA matches it firmly. Rows may omit the clone size; those that give it use once, few, many or a size class.

clone_size	v_call	j_call	d_call	cdr3_nt	cdr3_aa
NA	TRBV7-3	TRBJ2-1	NA	TGTGCCAGCAGCTTAGGACGGGGCTCCTACAATGAGCAGTTCTTC	CASSLGRGSYNEQFF
once	TRBV13	TRBJ2-2	NA	TGTGCCAGCAGCCTAGCGCACCGGCTGTTTTTT	CASSLAHRLFF
NA	TRBV5-1	TRBJ2-7	NA	TGCGCCAGCAGCTCCTCCTACGAGCAGTACTTC	CASSSSYEQYF
NA	TRBV5-1	TRBJ2-7	TRBD1	TGCGCCAGCAGCCCCCGGGACAGAGCCTACGAGCAGTACTTC	CASSPRDRAYEQYF
NA	TRBV11-2	TRBJ2-3	TRBD2	TGTGCCAGCCACCCGGGGGGAGGCACAGATACGCAGTATTTT	CASHPGGGTDTQYF
NA	TRBV27	TRBJ2-1	NA	TGTGCCAGCAGTATTCGCTCATTCCCGGGGGAGCAGTTCTTC	CASSIRSFPGEQFF
NA	TRBV29-1	TRBJ1-5	TRBD1	TGCAGCGTCGGGACAGGATGGGATCAGCCCCAGCATTTT	CSVGTGWDQPQHF
NA	TRBV19	TRBJ1-3	TRBD1	TGTGCCAGTAGTCTCCCGGGACAGGGTGGAAACACCATATATTTT	CASSLPGQGGNTIYF
NA	TRBV7-9	TRBJ2-1	TRBD1	TGTGCCAGCAGCTCAGCCAGGCGGGACAGGGTAAAGAATGAGCAGTTCTTC	CASSSARRDRVKNEQFF
NA	TRBV5-1	TRBJ1-2	NA	TGCGCCAGCAGCTCCGGAGGCGGCGTCGACTATGGCTACACCTTC	CASSSGGGVDYGYTF
NA	TRBV6-2/TRBV6-3	TRBJ2-1	NA	TGTGCCAGCAGTTATGGGCAGGGGTACAATGAGCAGTTCTTC	CASSYGQGYNEQFF
NA	TRBV9	TRBJ1-2	NA	TGTGCCAGCAGCGCCGGGGGCAGTAACTATGGCTACACCTTC	CASSAGGSNYGYTF
NA	TRBV28	TRBJ2-3	NA	TGTGCCAGCAGCGGGGGCATTGGGGATACGCAGTATTTT	CASSGGIGDTQYF
NA	TRBV7-9	TRBJ1-5	NA	TGTGCCAGCAGCTTAAGTACCAATCAGCCCCAGCATTTT	CASSLSTNQPQHF
NA	TRBV5-6	TRBJ2-3	TRBD2	TGTGCCAGCAGCTTCCCCTGGGGGAGCGGGGGCGGGGATACGCAGTATTTT	CASSFPWGSGGGDTQYF
NA	TRBV6-5	TRBJ1-3	NA	TGTGCCAGCAGCCAAAGTGGTGGAAACACCATATATTTT	CASSQSGGNTIYF
NA	TRBV5-1	TRBJ1-3	NA	TGCGCCAGCAGCATGAACTCTGGAAACACCATATATTTT	CASSMNSGNTIYF
NA	TRBV5-4	TRBJ2-1	NA	TGTGCCAGCAGCATGGAAAGACAGAGATGGGACAATGAGCAGTTCTTC	CASSMERQRWDNEQFF
NA	TRBV7-9	TRBJ1-1	NA	TGTGCCAGCAGCGCCAGGGAAGAAGCTTTCTTT	CASSAREEAFF
NA	TRBV7-2	TRBJ2-3	NA	TGTGCCAGCAGCGTCGGGCCTGGCGATACGCAGTATTTT	CASSVGPGDTQYF
once	TRBV9	TRBJ1-2	NA	TGTGCCAGCAGCTTCCAGACAGAGGGCTACACCTTC	CASSFQTEGYTF
NA	TRBV7-9	TRBJ2-3	NA	TGTGCCAGCAGCTTCTACGGCGGAGATACGCAGTATTTT	CASSFYGGDTQYF
NA	TRBV18	TRBJ2-1	NA	TGTGCCAGCTCACCACAGGACAGCTCCTACAATGAGCAGTTCTTC	CASSPQDSSYNEQFF
NA	TRBV7-7	TRBJ2-5	NA	TGTGCCAGCAGCTTAAAGGGGGTTGTACAAGAGACCCAGTACTTC	CASSLKGVVQETQYF
NA	TRBV5-3	TRBJ1-1	NA	TGTGCCAGAAGCTTGGGACGAGGGAACACTGAAGCTTTCTTT	CARSLGRGNTEAFF
NA	TRBV18	TRBJ1-1	NA	TGTGCCAGCTCACCACGGAGTGGTAGGAGCCGGAGCACTGAAGCTTTCTTT	CASSPRSGRSRSTEAFF
NA	TRBV7-3	TRBJ2-1	NA	TGTGCCAGCAGCCCCTCCGGGAGCAGGTACAATGAGCAGTTCTTC	CASSPSGSRYNEQFF
NA	TRBV5-1	TRBJ1-1	TRBD1	TGCGCCAGCAGCTTTACAGGGGCCACTGAAGCTTTCTTT	CASSFTGATEAFF
NA	TRBV5-6	TRBJ1-2	TRBD1	TGTGCCAGCAGCTCAAGGACAGGGGAGTATGGCTACACCTTC	CASSSRTGEYGYTF
NA	TRBV18	TRBJ2-2	NA	TGTGCCAGCTCACCACGAACACAGGCCGCGAACACCGGGGAGCTGTTTTTT	CASSPRTQAANTGELFF
NA	TRBV20-1	TRBJ1-1	NA	TGCAGTGTCGTTTCCGAAACTGAAGCTTTCTTT	CSVVSETEAFF
NA	TRBV4-3	TRBJ2-2	TRBD2	TGCGCCAGCAGCCAAGAAGCCTGGCGGGAGAACGGGGAGCTGTTTTTT	CASSQEAWRENGELFF
NA	TRBV12-3/TRBV12-4	TRBJ2-1	NA	TGTGCCAGCACTCTAGGGGGTCAGGGTGAGCAGTTCTTC	CASTLGGQGEQFF
NA	TRBV19	TRBJ1-2	NA	TGTGCCAGTACCTACAATACAGCTAACTATGGCTACACCTTC	CASTYNTANYGYTF
NA	TRBV7-8	TRBJ1-2	NA	TGTGCCAGCAGCCCGGACGGTTATGGCTACACCTTC	CASSPDGYGYTF
NA	TRBV29-1	TRBJ1-2	NA	TGCAGCCCCAAGGCGGCAGGGGACTATGGCTACACCTTC	CSPKAAGDYGYTF
NA	TRBV29-1	TRBJ2-7	NA	TGCAGCGTTGAAACAACCGGGATCTCCTACGAGCAGTACTTC	CSVETTGISYEQYF
NA	TRBV4-2	TRBJ2-1	TRBD2	TGTGCCAGCAGCCGGCCGGGACTAGCGCTCAATGAGCAGTTCTTC	CASSRPGLALNEQFF
NA	TRBV6-2/TRBV6-3	TRBJ2-1	NA	TGTGCCAGCAGTTACGGGGTTTACAATGAGCAGTTCTTC	CASSYGVYNEQFF
NA	TRBV7-9	TRBJ2-7	NA	TGTGCCAGCAGCTTACGGGACTACGAGCAGTACTTC	CASSLRDYEQYF
NA	TRBV3-1/TRBV3-2	TRBJ2-3	TRBD1	TGTGCCAGCAGCCACAGGACAGGGGGTACAGATACGCAGTATTTT	CASSHRTGGTDTQYF
NA	TRBV6-5	TRBJ1-6	NA	TGTGCCAGCAGTTACTCGGCGACAGGCACCAATTCACCCCTCCACTTT	CASSYSATGTNSPLHF
NA	TRBV11-2	TRBJ1-1	NA	TGTGCCAGCAGTCGAGGACTCACTGAAGCTTTCTTT	CASSRGLTEAFF
once	TRBV19	TRBJ2-5	NA	TGTGCCAGTAGTATACTCCTTACAGAGACCCAGTACTTC	CASSILLTETQYF
NA	TRBV19	TRBJ2-2	NA	TGTGCCAGTAGTCCTCTACAAAACACCGGGGAGCTGTTTTTT	CASSPLQNTGELFF
NA	TRBV7-9	TRBJ1-5	NA	TGTGCCAGCAGCTTACGGGATAGCAATCAGCCCCAGCATTTT	CASSLRDSNQPQHF
NA	TRBV7-6	TRBJ1-4	NA	TGTGCCAGCAGCTCCGGAGGCGAACTGTTTTTT	CASSSGGELFF
once	TRBV5-4	TRBJ2-5	NA	TGTGCCAGCAGCCCGGACAGCAGTCGTAGGACCCAGTACTTC	CASSPDSSRRTQYF
NA	TRBV12-3/TRBV12-4	TRBJ1-1	NA	TGTGCCAGCAGTTCTCGGGGGAACACTGAAGCTTTCTTT	CASSSRGNTEAFF
NA	TRBV9	TRBJ2-5	TRBD1	TGTGCCAGCAGTCCAGGGGGACAAAAAGAGACCCAGTACTTC	CASSPGGQKETQYF